The 25 T cell receptor beta chains below all came from one sample that was sequenced in a study of T-cell reconstitution after alpha-beta-depleted transplantation in children. A library of TCRbeta sequences, prepared with unique molecular identifiers, was generated. Using its own MiXCR run on the PCR reads, TCRdb lists one record per CDR3 protein. The sample has under 85,000 distinct CDR3 sequences, roughly 20% seen once; the top ten hold about 51%. The sample here was PBMCs, mostly from graft donor cells, taken 360 days after TCRalphabeta/CD19-depleted stem cell transplant. Receptors were obtained from a male patient between 2 and 10 years old who had a stem cell transplant for acute lymphoblastic leukemia, so the T cells may come from the graft donor.

This clonotype was seen a handful of times. This rearrangement joins TRBV3-1 to TRBJ2-7, with TRBD2 identical over 7 bases. Looked up from germline, CDR1 is LGHDT and CDR2 is YNNKEL (reference sequence). The CDR3 is made up of 15 amino acids. After removal of 1 base from V and 2 bases from J, the junction contained 5 bases not matched to a gene. The CDR3 protein is CASSQVPSGPYEQYF. In nucleotides, the CDR3 is TGTGCCAGCAGCCAAGTTCCTAGCGGTCCCTACGAGCAGTACTTC.

This clonotype was observed many times. This chain uses TRBV25-1 with TRBJ2-5; 9 nucleotides line up with TRBD1. This CDR3 comprises 13 residues. The trim removed 6 bases at V and 3 bases at J, leaving 2 bases unmatched. Looked up from germline, CDR1 is MGHDK and CDR2 is SYGVNS. CDR3 loop: CASRGQGEETQYF. Here the CDR3 DNA reads TGTGCCAGCAGGGGACAGGGTGAAGAGACCCAGTACTTC.

In its sample, this clonotype was seen a few times. V usage is TRBV28 and J usage is TRBJ2-5, with no clear D. Germline assignment: CDR1 MDHEN and CDR2 SYDVKM. The CDR3 runs 13 residues. V shed 3 bases and J shed 2 bases, with 7 bases lying between them. CDR3 coding DNA: TGTGCCAGCAGTTTGTCCGCACAAGAGACCCAGTACTTC. As protein: CASSLSAQETQYF. Full variable domain (outside the CDR3, taken from reference TRBV28 and TRBJ2-5): DVKVTQSSRYLVKRTGEKVFLECVQDMDHENMFWYRQDPGLGLRLIYFSYDVKMKEKGDIPEGYSVSREKKERFSLILESASTNQTSMYLCASSLSAQETQYFGPGTRLLVL.

This clonotype was observed a few times. The chain joins TRBV12-3 or TRBV12-4 to TRBJ2-4; D gene unclear. The CDR3 contains 15 residues. The V and J ends lost 1 base and 3 bases respectively, with 10 bases between them. CDR3 DNA sequence: TGTGCCAGCAGTTTAGGTTGGGTCAGCAAAAACATTCAGTACTTC. This codes for CASSLGWVSKNIQYF.

The chain joins TRBV4-1 to TRBJ2-7; no definite D call. V was clipped by 0 bases and J by 11 bases, with 14 bases between them. The CDR3 has 13 residues. Looked up from germline, CDR1 is MGHRA and CDR2 is YSYEKL. The CDR3 loop is CASSQDLRRREYF. The CDR3 DNA follows: TGCGCCAGCAGCCAAGATTTGAGGCGGAGAGAGTACTTC.

The chain is built from TRBV12-3 or TRBV12-4 and TRBJ2-7; D remains ambiguous. This CDR3 region has 13 residues. With 6 bases removed from V and 0 bases from J, the gap between germline ends came to 9 bases. CDR3 bases: TGTGCCAGCAGGTCCCCCAGCTCCTACGAGCAGTACTTC. It translates to CASRSPSSYEQYF.

The chain recombines TRBV5-1 with TRBJ2-5; possibly TRBD1 for D (6 bases). Germline lookup yields CDR1 SGHRS and CDR2 YFSETQ. The CDR3 runs to 15 residues. Between the trimmed V and J ends, which lost 0 bases and 5 bases, there was a span of 14 bases. The CDR3 nucleotides read TGCGCCAGCAGCTTGGCTTCAGGGGTAGTTGAGACCCAGTACTTC. Encoded protein: CASSLASGVVETQYF.

This clonotype was found a few times. The chain couples TRBV7-2 to TRBJ2-7, with D possibly TRBD1 on 5 matching bases. V lost 5 bases and J lost 8, with 22 bases in between. Germline assignment: CDR1 SGHTA and CDR2 FQGNSA. This CDR3 is built from 15 residues. The chain's CDR3 is CASSTNRPNYGKQYF. CDR3 sequence (DNA): TGTGCCAGCAGCACCAACAGGCCCAACTACGGCAAGCAGTACTTC.

This clonotype was found a few times. The chain couples TRBV5-1 to TRBJ1-4; D not resolved. CDR1 SGHRS and CDR2 YFSETQ come from the germline V gene. V was clipped by 0 bases and J by 8 bases, with 11 bases between them. The CDR3 totals 14 residues. CDR3 amino acids: CASSLVTFREKLFF. DNA for the CDR3: TGCGCCAGCAGCTTGGTGACATTTAGAGAAAAACTGTTTTTT.

This clonotype has more than one count but fewer than ten. The chain combines TRBV4-1 with TRBJ1-6; D remains unclear. V lost 2 bases, J lost 7 bases, and 6 bases lay in between. The CDR3 consists of 13 residues. The germline gives CDR1 MGHRA, CDR2 YSYEKL. The CDR3 protein is CASSQPGNSPLHF. Here the CDR3 DNA reads TGCGCCAGCAGCCAACCGGGGAATTCACCCCTCCACTTT.

In its sample, this clonotype was seen a few times. In DNA, the CDR3 is TGTGCCACCAGTGATTCACAGATAGCCAAAAACATTCAGTACTTC. Translating gives CATSDSQIAKNIQYF. The chain employs TRBV24-1 and TRBJ2-4; D call uncertain. The V and J ends lost 2 bases and 0 bases respectively, with 7 bases between them. The CDR3 contains 15 residues. Germline V gives CDR1 KGHDR, CDR2 SFDVKD.

In its sample, this clonotype was seen a few times. The chain carries TRBV4-1 and TRBJ2-5; the match to TRBD2 covers 14 bases. Germline V gene data show CDR1 as MGHRA and CDR2 as YSYEKL. J lost 5 bases, V lost 0 bases, and 8 bases had no gene match. The CDR3 spans 18 residues. The CDR3 loop is CASSQDPSRLAGGETQYF. DNA for the CDR3: TGCGCCAGCAGCCAAGACCCCTCACGACTAGCGGGAGGGGAGACCCAGTACTTC.

V and J are TRBV24-1 and TRBJ2-7; 9 bases match TRBD1. Germline trimming cut 4 bases from V and 4 bases from J; bases unmatched to any gene: 16. Germline values: CDR1 KGHDR, CDR2 SFDVKD. CDR3 size: 18 residues. The CDR3 nucleotides are TGTGCCACCAGTGACCCGAAACGCGGGACAGGGAGGGCATACGAGCAGTACTTC. This codes for CATSDPKRGTGRAYEQYF.

The chain uses TRBV5-1 and TRBJ2-2; D ambiguous. The CDR3 runs 11 residues. V dropped 2 bases and J dropped 6 bases, with 2 bases sitting between them. CDR1 and CDR2 (germline): SGHRS, YFSETQ. CDR3 in DNA: TGCGCCAGCAGCTTCCCCGGGGAGCTGTTTTTT. Amino acids: CASSFPGELFF.

This clonotype has only a few counts. V usage is TRBV6-6 and J usage is TRBJ1-2; D uncertain. Germline V lookup: CDR1 MNHNY, CDR2 SVGAGI (reference sequence). The CDR3 runs to 11 residues. V was cut by 2 bases and J by 8 bases, with 6 bases left in between. The DNA of the CDR3 is TGTGCCAGCAGTTACAGGGAGGGCTACACCTTC. Protein product: CASSYREGYTF.

This clonotype was found a few times. The V call is TRBV5-4, the J call TRBJ1-1; D gene uncertain. Germline CDR1 reads SGHNT; CDR2 reads YYREEE (reference sequence). The CDR3 consists of 15 residues. Trimming cost V 4 bases and J 1 base, with 14 bases left between them. CDR3 coding DNA: TGTGCCAGCAGCCTACCGGGCCCTGCGAACACTGAAGCTTTCTTT. This translates into CASSLPGPANTEAFF.

The V gene is TRBV21-1, the J gene TRBJ2-4; the D call TRBD1 from the table was never checked on the DNA. TRBV21-1 is a pseudogene. CDR3 length: 13 residues. CDR3 nucleotides: TGTGCCAGACCGGGACAGCTCAAAAACATTCAGTACTTC. Protein sequence: CARPGQLKNIQYF.

The rearrangement uses TRBV29-1 and TRBJ1-5, with D maybe TRBD1 (5 bases). V shed 4 bases and J shed 4 bases, with 5 bases lying between them. The CDR3 length is 11 residues. Per germline, CDR1 SQVTM and CDR2 ANQGSEA. CDR3 amino acids: CSVGGNQPQHF. DNA for the CDR3: TGCAGCGTTGGGGGGAATCAGCCCCAGCATTTT.

This clonotype was seen ten or more times. This chain joins TRBV12-3 or TRBV12-4 and TRBJ2-4; TRBD1 matches at 8 bases. The V and J ends lost 0 bases and 0 bases, in that order; junction bases with no gene match: 13. CDR3 length equals 20 residues. This chain's CDR3 is CASSLALTRTGRSAKNIQYF. Written as DNA, the CDR3 is TGTGCCAGCAGTTTAGCGCTGACTAGGACAGGGCGCTCAGCCAAAAACATTCAGTACTTC.

This clonotype was counted a few times. The chain couples TRBV20-1 to TRBJ2-7, with D possibly matching TRBD2 (5 bases). Looked up from germline, CDR1 is DFQATT and CDR2 is SNEGSKA (reference sequence). V was trimmed by 6 bases and J by 2 bases, leaving 11 bases between them. This CDR3 is 12 amino acids long. DNA for the CDR3: TGCAGTGCCGGCAGAGGGACCTACGAGCAGTACTTC. Its translation is CSAGRGTYEQYF.

This chain's CDR3 is CASSPSGRGVDNEQFF. As DNA, the CDR3 is TGTGCCAGCAGCCCTAGCGGGAGGGGGGTTGACAATGAGCAGTTCTTC. The rearrangement joins TRBV7-9 to TRBJ2-1; 12 bases are shared with TRBD2. From germline, CDR1 is SEHNR and CDR2 FQNEAQ (reference sequence). CDR3 size: 16 residues. With V trimmed by 5 bases and J by 5 bases, 7 bases remained unmatched.

The chain is built from TRBV7-9 and TRBJ1-5, with D unresolved. The CDR3 contains 13 residues. Trimming left V 4 bases short and J 11 bases short, with 15 bases between. From germline, CDR1 is SEHNR and CDR2 FQNEAQ (reference sequence). The DNA for the CDR3 is TGTGCCAGCAGCTCCCCCTCCGAATCAGCCCAGCATTTT. Translation gives CASSSPSESAQHF.

In this sample, this clonotype turned up many times. This chain links TRBV10-3 with TRBJ2-1; D is undetermined. The germline gives CDR1 ENHRY, CDR2 SYGVKD. V lost 4 bases, J lost 4 bases, and 17 bases lay in between. The CDR3 is 16 amino acids. Written as DNA, the CDR3 is TGTGCCATCAGTGGCCGAACAGTCCGCTTTTACAATGAGCAGTTCTTC. Its protein is CAISGRTVRFYNEQFF.

J is TRBJ2-3 and V is TRBV6-2 or TRBV6-3; 14 bases map to TRBD2. With 2 bases clipped from V and 8 bases from J, the junction kept 6 bases outside the gene matches. In germline, CDR1 is MNHEY, CDR2 SVGEGT. The CDR3 length is 16 residues. The CDR3 reads CASSYAGTSGSVTQYF. The CDR3 DNA reads TGTGCCAGCAGTTACGCCGGGACTAGCGGGAGTGTTACGCAGTATTTT.

There are many counts of this clonotype. The rearrangement joins TRBV3-1 to TRBJ1-4; D call uncertain. V lost 5 bases and J 0 bases, leaving 10 bases between the germline ends. The V gene's germline CDR1 is LGHDT and CDR2 YNNKEL (reference sequence). This CDR3 is 15 amino acids long. The CDR3 DNA follows: TGTGCCAGCAGCTATCGCATTGCAACTAATGAAAAACTGTTTTTT. It specifies CASSYRIATNEKLFF. Full variable domain (rest looked up from reference TRBV3-1 and TRBJ1-4): DTAVSQTPKYLVTQMGNDKSIKCEQNLGHDTMYWYKQDSKKFLKIMFSYNNKELIINETVPNRFSPKSPDKAHLNLHINSLELGDSAVYFCASSYRIATNEKLFFGSGTQLSVL.